This T cell receptor beta chain was sequenced for a study of blood T cells in healthy people across ages. Study results and limitations: The recorded TCR beta diversity per million T cells decreased in a roughly linear manner with age.

To note about this clonotype: What it binds is unknown.

V trimming: 1 base; J trimming: 6 bases; junction bases outside the gene matches: 4. The CDR3 is 14 residues long. Germline CDR1 is DFQATT and CDR2 is SNEGSKA (reference sequence). A second about 7 to 12 cycle PCR used barcoded and J-beta primers. TCRdb redid the calling of the 5' RACE reads with MiXCR, one entry per CDR3 protein. The data contain around 500,000 distinct CDR3 sequences, roughly 43% of them singletons. Sequencing was performed on blood. V gene TRBV20-1 combines with J gene TRBJ1-2, with TRBD1 matching 11 bases. This sequence originates from a man older than 75 in good health. The CDR3 protein is CSARGTGGADGYTF. The DNA of the CDR3 is TGCAGTGCTAGAGGGACAGGGGGCGCGGATGGCTACACCTTC.